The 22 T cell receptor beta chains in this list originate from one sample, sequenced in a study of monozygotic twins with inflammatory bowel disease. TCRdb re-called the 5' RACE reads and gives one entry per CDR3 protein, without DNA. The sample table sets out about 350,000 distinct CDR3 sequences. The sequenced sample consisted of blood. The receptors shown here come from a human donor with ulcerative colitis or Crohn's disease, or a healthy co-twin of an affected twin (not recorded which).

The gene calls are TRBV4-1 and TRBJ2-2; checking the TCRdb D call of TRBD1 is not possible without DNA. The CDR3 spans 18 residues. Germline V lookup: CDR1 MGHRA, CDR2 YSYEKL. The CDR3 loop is CASSQEVGGAANTGELFF.

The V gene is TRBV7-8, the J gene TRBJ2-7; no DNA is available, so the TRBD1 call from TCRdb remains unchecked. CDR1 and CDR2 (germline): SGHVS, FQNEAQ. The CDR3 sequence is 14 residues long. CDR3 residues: CASSEVSGAYEQYF.

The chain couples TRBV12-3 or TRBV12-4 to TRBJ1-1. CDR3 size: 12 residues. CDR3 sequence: CASSLREVEAFF.

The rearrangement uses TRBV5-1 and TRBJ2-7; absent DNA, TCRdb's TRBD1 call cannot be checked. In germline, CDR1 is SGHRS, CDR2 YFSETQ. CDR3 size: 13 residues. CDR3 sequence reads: CASSFSGDYEQYF. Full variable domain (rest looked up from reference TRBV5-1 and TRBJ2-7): KAGVTQTPRYLIKTRGQQVTLSCSPISGHRSVSWYQQTPGQGLQFLFEYFSETQRNKGNFPGRFSGRQFSNSRSEMNVSTLELGDSALYLCASSFSGDYEQYFGPGTRLTVT.

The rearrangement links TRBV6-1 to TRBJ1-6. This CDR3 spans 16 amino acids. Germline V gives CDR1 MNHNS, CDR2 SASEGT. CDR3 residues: CASSTGPEGYNSPLHF.

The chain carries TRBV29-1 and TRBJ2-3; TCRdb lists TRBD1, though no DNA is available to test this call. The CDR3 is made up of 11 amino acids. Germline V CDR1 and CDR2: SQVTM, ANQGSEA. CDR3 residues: CGGGPGDTQYF.

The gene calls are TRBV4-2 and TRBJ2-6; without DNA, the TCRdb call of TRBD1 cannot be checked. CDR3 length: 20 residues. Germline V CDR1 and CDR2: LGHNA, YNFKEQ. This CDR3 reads CASSLRNVQEVSSGANVLTF.

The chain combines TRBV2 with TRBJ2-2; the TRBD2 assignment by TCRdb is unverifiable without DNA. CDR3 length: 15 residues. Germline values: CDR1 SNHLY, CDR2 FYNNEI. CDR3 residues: CASREEAANTGELFF.

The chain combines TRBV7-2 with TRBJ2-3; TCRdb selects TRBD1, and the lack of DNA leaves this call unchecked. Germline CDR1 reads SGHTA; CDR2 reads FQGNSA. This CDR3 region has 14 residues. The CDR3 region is CASRRGPLTDTQYF.

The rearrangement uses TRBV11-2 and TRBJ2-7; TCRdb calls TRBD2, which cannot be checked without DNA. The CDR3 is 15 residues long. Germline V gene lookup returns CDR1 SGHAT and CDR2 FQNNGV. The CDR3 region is CASSIQAGAGYEQYF.

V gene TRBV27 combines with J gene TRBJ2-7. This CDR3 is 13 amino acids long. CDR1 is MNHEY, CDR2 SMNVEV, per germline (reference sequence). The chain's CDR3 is CASSAVRSYEQYF.

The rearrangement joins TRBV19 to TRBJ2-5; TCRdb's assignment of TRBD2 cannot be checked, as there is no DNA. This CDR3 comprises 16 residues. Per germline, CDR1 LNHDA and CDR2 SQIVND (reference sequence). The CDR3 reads CASSIRTRLRQETQYF.

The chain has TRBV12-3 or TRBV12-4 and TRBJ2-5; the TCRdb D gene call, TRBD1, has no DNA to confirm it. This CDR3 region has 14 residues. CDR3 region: CASSGDWGGKTQYF.

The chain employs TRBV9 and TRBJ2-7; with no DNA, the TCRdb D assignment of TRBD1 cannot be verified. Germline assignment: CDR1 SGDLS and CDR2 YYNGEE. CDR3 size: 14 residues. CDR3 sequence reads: CASNERGNSYEQYF. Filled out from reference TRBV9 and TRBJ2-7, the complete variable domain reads DSGVTQTPKHLITATGQRVTLRCSPRSGDLSVYWYQQSLDQGLQFLIQYYNGEERAKGNILERFSAQQFPDLHSELNLSSLELGDSALYFCASNERGNSYEQYFGPGTRLTVT.

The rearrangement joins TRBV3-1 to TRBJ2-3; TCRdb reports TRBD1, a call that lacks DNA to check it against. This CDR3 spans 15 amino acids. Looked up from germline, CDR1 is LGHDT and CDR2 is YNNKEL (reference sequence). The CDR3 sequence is CASSHDGGGTDTQYF.

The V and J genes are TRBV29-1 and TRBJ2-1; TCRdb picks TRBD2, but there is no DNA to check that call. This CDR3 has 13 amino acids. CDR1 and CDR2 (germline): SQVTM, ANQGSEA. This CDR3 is CSVDGARYNEQFF.

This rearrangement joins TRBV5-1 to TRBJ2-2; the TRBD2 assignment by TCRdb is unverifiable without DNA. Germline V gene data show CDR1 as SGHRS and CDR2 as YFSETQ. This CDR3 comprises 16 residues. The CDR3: CASSSTGLSLTGELFF.

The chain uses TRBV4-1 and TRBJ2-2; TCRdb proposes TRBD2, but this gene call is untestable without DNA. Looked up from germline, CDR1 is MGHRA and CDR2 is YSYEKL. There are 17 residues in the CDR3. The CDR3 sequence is CASRPPSGRGGTGELFF.

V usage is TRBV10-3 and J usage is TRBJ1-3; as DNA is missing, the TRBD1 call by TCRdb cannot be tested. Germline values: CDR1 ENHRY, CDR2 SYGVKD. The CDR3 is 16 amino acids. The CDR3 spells CAISAGDTLTGNTIYF.

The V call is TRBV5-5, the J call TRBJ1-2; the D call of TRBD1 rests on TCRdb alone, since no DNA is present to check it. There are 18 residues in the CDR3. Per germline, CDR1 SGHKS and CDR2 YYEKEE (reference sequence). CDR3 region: CASSVPPGQGVRGRGYTF.

CDR3 sequence reads: CASSLGAAGNEQFF. This chain uses TRBV7-9 with TRBJ2-1; TCRdb's assignment of TRBD2 cannot be checked, as there is no DNA. Germline CDR1 and CDR2: SEHNR and FQNEAQ (reference sequence). This CDR3 contains 14 residues.

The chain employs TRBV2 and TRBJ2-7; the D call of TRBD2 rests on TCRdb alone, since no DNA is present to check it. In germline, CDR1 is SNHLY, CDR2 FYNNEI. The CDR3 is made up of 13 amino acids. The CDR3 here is CASSTISGTEQYF. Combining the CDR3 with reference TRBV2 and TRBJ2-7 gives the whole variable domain EPEVTQTPSHQVTQMGQEVILRCVPISNHLYFYWYRQILGQKVEFLVSFYNNEISEKSEIFDDQFSVERPDGSNFTLKIRSTKLEDSAMYFCASSTISGTEQYFGPGTRLTVT.